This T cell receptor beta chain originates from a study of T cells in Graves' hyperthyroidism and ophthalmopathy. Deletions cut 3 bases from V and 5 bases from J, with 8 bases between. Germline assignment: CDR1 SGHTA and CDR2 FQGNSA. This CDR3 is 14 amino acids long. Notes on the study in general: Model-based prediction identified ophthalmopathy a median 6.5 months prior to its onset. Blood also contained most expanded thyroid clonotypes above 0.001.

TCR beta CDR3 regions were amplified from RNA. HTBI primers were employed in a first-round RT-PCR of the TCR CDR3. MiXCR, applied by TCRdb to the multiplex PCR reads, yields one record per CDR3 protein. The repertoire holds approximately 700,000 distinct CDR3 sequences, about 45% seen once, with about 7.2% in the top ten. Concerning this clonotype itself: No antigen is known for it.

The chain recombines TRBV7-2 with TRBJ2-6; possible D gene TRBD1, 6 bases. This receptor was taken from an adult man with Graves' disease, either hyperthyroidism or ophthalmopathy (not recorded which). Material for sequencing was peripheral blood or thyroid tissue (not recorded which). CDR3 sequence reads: CASSLGDRANVLTF. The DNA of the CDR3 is TGTGCCAGCAGCTTGGGGGACAGGGCCAACGTCCTGACTTTC.